The 23 T cell receptor beta chains in this list originate from one sample, sequenced in a study of blood T cell repertoires in COVID-19. Profiling relied on immunoSEQ multiplex PCR, and the TCRdb table lists in-frame clones only, not all of them. The data show under 350,000 clones, just under 90% seen once. What was sequenced was PBMCs or T cells enriched from blood (not recorded which). The receptor source for this set is a woman aged 55-69 years who had recovered from COVID-19.

Turning to this clone: At one end the junction does not follow the germline gene, possibly because of a read error. The chain joins TRBV4-2 to TRBJ2-3, with TRBD2 identical over 12 bases. Per the germline V gene, CDR1 is LGHNA and CDR2 is YNFKEQ. The CDR3 consists of 12 residues. This CDR3 is CASSQGLAGVHF. The CDR3 DNA reads TGTGCCAGCAGCCAAGGACTAGCGGGAGTGCATTTT.

This rearrangement joins TRBV30 to TRBJ2-7; 10 bases line up with TRBD1. This CDR3 spans 13 amino acids. Trimming removed 8 bases from V and 1 base from J; junction bases left unmatched: 5. Germline CDR1 reads GTSNPN; CDR2 reads SVGIG (reference sequence). The DNA for the CDR3 is TGTGCCGGGACAGGGGTGAATTCCTACGAGCAGTACTTC. Protein: CAGTGVNSYEQYF.

The chain has TRBV19 and TRBJ1-2; 8 bases fit TRBD1. Per germline, CDR1 LNHDA and CDR2 SQIVND (reference sequence). There are 15 residues in the CDR3. The ends lost 6 bases at V and 7 bases at J; junction bases unmatched: 13. CDR3 coding DNA: TGTGCCAGTAGACAGGGGGTTATTCCGGTGGGTGGCTACACCTTC. Its protein product is CASRQGVIPVGGYTF.

This clone was seen more than once but under ten times. This rearrangement joins TRBV28 to TRBJ1-1; D might be TRBD1 (5 bases). The CDR3 loop spans 13 amino acids. Trimming took 5 bases from V and 1 from J, leaving 8 bases between them. The germline CDR1 and CDR2 sequences are MDHEN and SYDVKM. The CDR3 DNA reads as TGTGCCAGCAGTGGACAACGGAACACTGAAGCTTTCTTT. Translating gives CASSGQRNTEAFF.

V gene TRBV28 combines with J gene TRBJ2-1, with D possibly TRBD2 on 6 matching bases. Germline V gene data show CDR1 as MDHEN and CDR2 as SYDVKM. V lost 6 bases, J lost 6 bases, and 15 bases lay in between. The CDR3 is 14 residues long. The CDR3 is CASRSRGTGNEQFF. Here the CDR3 DNA reads TGTGCCAGCAGGTCACGGGGGACCGGCAATGAGCAGTTCTTC.

The chain carries TRBV12-3 or TRBV12-4 and TRBJ2-7; TRBD2 is a possible D gene (5 bases). This CDR3 is 13 amino acids long. Trimming shortened V by 5 bases and J by 2 bases, and 10 bases separated the two germline ends. The CDR3 spells CASSPQEAYEQYF. The CDR3 coding sequence is TGTGCCAGCAGTCCCCAGGAGGCCTACGAGCAGTACTTC.

This clone has a handful of counts. The CDR3 is CASSFTGGNTGELFF. CDR3 bases: TGCGCCAGCAGCTTTACGGGTGGGAACACCGGGGAGCTGTTTTTT. The chain recombines TRBV5-1 with TRBJ2-2; no clear D. The germline V gene has CDR1 SGHRS and CDR2 YFSETQ. The CDR3 has 15 amino acids. With 2 bases removed from V and 1 base from J, the gap between germline ends came to 9 bases.

This chain uses TRBV6-5 with TRBJ1-2; 7 bases fit TRBD1. The V gene's germline CDR1 is MNHEY and CDR2 SVGAGI. The junction had 7 bases not matched to a gene; V was cut back by 2 bases and J by 7 bases. The CDR3 has 14 residues. DNA of the CDR3: TGTGCCAGCAGTTACGGGCTGGCAGGGGGTGGCTACACCTTC. Residues: CASSYGLAGGGYTF.

The chain has TRBV5-1 and TRBJ2-1; 7 nucleotides match TRBD2. The germline gives CDR1 SGHRS, CDR2 YFSETQ. The trim removed 2 bases at V and 2 bases at J, leaving 4 bases unmatched. The CDR3 extends over 15 amino acids. The CDR3 here is CASSFERGPYNEQFF. As DNA, the CDR3 is TGCGCCAGCAGCTTCGAGCGGGGCCCCTACAATGAGCAGTTCTTC.

This clone was observed a single time. V usage is TRBV11-3 and J usage is TRBJ2-7, with TRBD1 matching 9 bases. This CDR3 comprises 11 residues. CDR1 and CDR2 from the germline V gene are SGHNT and YENEEA. With V trimmed by 5 bases and J by 10 bases, 3 bases remained unmatched. CDR3 sequence: CASSADRGQYF. As DNA, the CDR3 is TGTGCCAGCAGCGCGGACAGGGGACAGTACTTC.

The chain employs TRBV19 and TRBJ2-3, with 11 bases aligning to TRBD2. This CDR3 has 18 residues. With V trimmed by 4 bases and J by 0 bases, 9 bases remained unmatched. In germline, CDR1 is LNHDA, CDR2 SQIVND (reference sequence). CDR3 sequence reads: CASSTRLAGGFSTDTQYF. The CDR3 DNA reads as TGTGCCAGTAGTACCCGCCTAGCGGGGGGCTTTAGCACAGATACGCAGTATTTT.

The V and J genes are TRBV6-1 and TRBJ1-4; D uncertain. The CDR3 extends over 15 amino acids. The germline V and J ends were trimmed by 1 base and 0 bases, with 6 bases remaining between them. Germline CDR1 is MNHNS and CDR2 is SASEGT. The CDR3 reads CASSEVGATNEKLFF. The CDR3 DNA follows: TGTGCCAGCAGTGAAGTGGGAGCAACTAATGAAAAACTGTTTTTT.

The chain has TRBV28 and TRBJ2-3, with 12 bases lining up with TRBD2. Germline CDR1 and CDR2: MDHEN and SYDVKM. This CDR3 has 15 amino acids. The trim removed 5 bases at V and 10 bases at J, leaving 10 bases unmatched. DNA of the CDR3: TGTGCCAGCAGTGAATCTAGCGGGGGGGCGGGGGCGCAGTATTTT. Amino acid sequence: CASSESSGGAGAQYF.

This chain uses TRBV24-1 with TRBJ1-2, with 9 positions matching TRBD1. Trimming cost V 1 base and J 2 bases; bases outside gene matches: 1. The CDR3 is 15 residues long. Germline CDR1 and CDR2: KGHDR and SFDVKD. The CDR3 reads CATSDFGTGNYGYTF. Written as DNA, the CDR3 is TGTGCCACCAGTGATTTCGGGACAGGGAACTATGGCTACACCTTC.

The chain links TRBV5-4 to TRBJ1-1; D possibly corresponds to TRBD1 (5 bases). CDR1 is SGHNT and CDR2 is YYREEE in the germline V gene (reference sequence). The CDR3 sequence is 15 residues long. The germline V and J ends were trimmed by 4 bases and 1 base, with 14 bases remaining between them. The CDR3 coding sequence is TGTGCCAGCAGCGCGCCTTTGGGGCAGAACACTGAAGCTTTCTTT. Encoded protein: CASSAPLGQNTEAFF.

The chain uses TRBV18 and TRBJ2-7, with D perhaps TRBD1 (6 bases). This CDR3 has 15 amino acids. Trimming left V 3 bases short and J 5 bases short, with 17 bases between. CDR1 is KGHSH, CDR2 LQKENI, per germline. DNA for the CDR3: TGTGCCAGCTCACCGGGGGTTGTGGGGGCGGACGAGCAGTACTTC. This sequence encodes CASSPGVVGADEQYF.

The V call is TRBV5-1, the J call TRBJ2-1; 13 bases match TRBD2. The V and J ends lost 6 bases and 9 bases, in that order; junction bases with no gene match: 12. CDR3 size: 16 residues. CDR1 and CDR2 (germline): SGHRS, YFSETQ. The chain's CDR3 is CASMGAGTSGISEQFF. CDR3 nucleotides: TGCGCCAGCATGGGAGCCGGGACTAGCGGGATTAGTGAGCAGTTCTTC.

The chain employs TRBV27 and TRBJ2-5, with TRBD2 as a possible D gene (5 bases). The CDR3 covers 14 residues. The germline V and J ends were trimmed by 1 base and 4 bases, with 10 bases remaining between them. Germline V CDR1 and CDR2: MNHEY, SMNVEV (reference sequence). The CDR3 reads CASSLWAEGETQYF. CDR3 nucleotide sequence: TGTGCCAGCAGTTTATGGGCAGAGGGAGAGACCCAGTACTTC.

The genes are TRBV19 and TRBJ2-3; a possible D gene is TRBD2 (6 bases). The CDR3 length is 19 residues. Germline CDR1 and CDR2: LNHDA and SQIVND (reference sequence). The V end lost 1 base, the J end lost 3 bases, and 23 bases lay between the germline ends. The CDR3 here is CASSIVRDAGLSSTDTQYF. As DNA, the CDR3 is TGTGCCAGTAGTATAGTCCGGGACGCGGGACTCTCGTCGACAGATACGCAGTATTTT. The full variable domain, rest sourced from reference TRBV19 and TRBJ2-3, is DGGITQSPKYLFRKEGQNVTLSCEQNLNHDAMYWYRQDPGQGLRLIYYSQIVNDFQKGDIAEGYSVSREKKESFPLTVTSAQKNPTAFYLCASSIVRDAGLSSTDTQYFGPGTRLTVL.

The J gene is TRBJ1-2, the V gene TRBV13; D gene ambiguous. Germline V gene lookup returns CDR1 PRHDT and CDR2 FYEKMQ (reference sequence). Trimming left V 6 bases short and J 0 bases short, with 11 bases between. This CDR3 region has 14 residues. In DNA form, the CDR3 reads TGTGCCAGCAGACTACTCGGGGCTAACTATGGCTACACCTTC. This translates into CASRLLGANYGYTF. Combining the CDR3 with reference TRBV13 and TRBJ1-2 gives the whole variable domain AAGVIQSPRHLIKEKRETATLKCYPIPRHDTVYWYQQGPGQDPQFLISFYEKMQSDKGSIPDRFSAQQFSDYHSELNMSSLELGDSALYFCASRLLGANYGYTFGSGTRLTVV.

The J gene is TRBJ1-1, the V gene TRBV3-1 (or the pseudogene TRBV3-2); a weak D match, TRBD1 (6 bases). Germline CDR1 and CDR2: LGHDT and YNNKEL (reference sequence). V gave up 0 bases and J gave up 3 bases, with 11 bases separating them. The length of the CDR3 is 15 residues. CDR3 in DNA: TGTGCCAGCAGCCAAGATTCTGGGGGCCACACTGAAGCTTTCTTT. It encodes CASSQDSGGHTEAFF.

The rearrangement joins TRBV19 to TRBJ2-2; 8 bases agree with TRBD1. Looked up from germline, CDR1 is LNHDA and CDR2 is SQIVND (reference sequence). After removal of 10 bases from V and 8 bases from J, the junction contained 15 bases not matched to a gene. The CDR3 has 15 amino acids. CDR3 amino acids: CATRGDRTLNGELFF. CDR3 nucleotide sequence: TGTGCCACTAGAGGGGACAGGACTCTTAATGGGGAGCTGTTTTTT.

The V call is TRBV11-3, the J call TRBJ1-2; D not resolved. Germline lookup yields CDR1 SGHNT and CDR2 YENEEA. The CDR3 consists of 14 residues. V was cut by 2 bases and J by 2 bases, with 9 bases left in between. The CDR3 here is CASSLSQANYGYTF. CDR3 DNA sequence: TGTGCCAGCAGCTTATCGCAGGCGAACTATGGCTACACCTTC.